Each of the 32 T cell receptor beta chains below was sequenced from the same sample in a study of cytomegalovirus exposure and HLA in healthy donors. In the PCR, 60 Vbeta and 13 Jbeta primers were used. Only in-frame clones appear in the TCRdb table, and some are missing; sequencing was by immunoSEQ multiplex PCR. The sample includes approximately 210,000 clones, roughly 86% of them seen just once. Sequenced material: PBMCs. These receptors all stem from a woman aged 18-29 years in good health and CMV-seronegative.

This clone was detected once. CDR3 nucleotides: TGTGCCAGCAGCATTGTTGACAGGCCGCTGGGGACCCAGTACTTC. Translation: CASSIVDRPLGTQYF. The chain uses TRBV28 and TRBJ2-5; D is possibly TRBD1 (6 bases). The CDR3 has 15 residues. Germline V gene sequence: CDR1 MDHEN, CDR2 SYDVKM. The V and J ends lost 6 bases and 7 bases respectively, with 21 bases between them.

This clone was recorded only once. This sequence joins TRBV11-2 and TRBJ2-2; 9 bases are shared with TRBD2. V was clipped by 1 base and J by 7 bases; unmatched bases: 7. Germline values: CDR1 SGHAT, CDR2 FQNNGV. This CDR3 has 16 amino acids. CDR3 region: CASSLARTSAGGELFF. The CDR3, as DNA: TGTGCCAGCAGCTTAGCTCGGACTAGCGCGGGCGGGGAGCTGTTTTTT.

The rearrangement uses TRBV6-5 and TRBJ1-1; possibly TRBD1 for D (6 bases). The V gene's germline CDR1 is MNHEY and CDR2 SVGAGI. The CDR3 loop spans 11 amino acids. V shed 5 bases and J shed 6 bases, with 7 bases lying between them. Here the CDR3 reads CASSQGSEAFF. The CDR3 nucleotides are TGTGCCAGCAGTCAGGGGTCTGAAGCTTTCTTT.

The chain recombines TRBV5-1 with TRBJ2-7; weak D call: TRBD2 (5 bases). The germline V gene encodes CDR1 SGHRS and CDR2 YFSETQ. Trimming shortened V by 3 bases and J by 7 bases, and 17 bases separated the two germline ends. The CDR3 is made up of 14 amino acids. Here the CDR3 reads CASSSPGSPSEQYF. The CDR3 nucleotides read TGCGCCAGCAGCTCGCCGGGAAGCCCCTCGGAGCAGTACTTC.

J is TRBJ2-7 and V is TRBV7-9; TRBD1 is a possible D gene (6 bases). Trimming removed 5 bases at V and 4 bases at J, with 12 bases between. The CDR3 sequence is 13 residues long. CDR1 SEHNR and CDR2 FQNEAQ come from the germline V gene (reference sequence). CDR3 protein: CASSPGVFYEQYF. As DNA, the CDR3 is TGTGCCAGCAGCCCAGGGGTCTTTTACGAGCAGTACTTC.

The chain has TRBV11-3 and TRBJ2-7; 8 bases are shared with TRBD2. This CDR3 region has 15 residues. Germline assignment: CDR1 SGHNT and CDR2 YENEEA. J gave up 0 bases and V 5 bases, and 6 bases lay outside the gene matches. CDR3 DNA sequence: TGTGCCAGCAGCCGGACTAGCTGGAGCTCCTACGAGCAGTACTTC. Amino acid sequence: CASSRTSWSSYEQYF.

The chain uses TRBV18 and TRBJ1-6; D not resolved. V lost 6 bases and J lost 5, with 14 bases in between. CDR3 length: 15 residues. The germline gives CDR1 KGHSH, CDR2 LQKENI. CDR3 nucleotide sequence: TGTGCCAGCTCGGAAGAGGGTGGTAATAATTCACCCCTCCACTTT. As protein: CASSEEGGNNSPLHF.

V usage is TRBV21-1 and J usage is TRBJ2-7; TRBD2 is the table's D call and was not checked against the DNA. TRBV21-1 is a documented pseudogene. The CDR3 covers 17 residues. CDR3 coding DNA: TGTGCCAGCAGCAAAGGCCTGAGCGGGAGGCACCTCTACGAGCAGTACTTC. The encoded protein is CASSKGLSGRHLYEQYF.

The rearrangement uses TRBV7-9 and TRBJ2-1; 10 nucleotides agree with TRBD2. The junction had 7 bases not matched to a gene; V was cut back by 2 bases and J by 9 bases. Germline loops: CDR1 SEHNR, CDR2 FQNEAQ (reference sequence). CDR3 size: 15 residues. For the CDR3, the DNA is TGTGCCAGCAGCTTATATTCTAGCGGGAGTTCTGAGCAGTTCTTC. Amino acid sequence: CASSLYSSGSSEQFF.

This chain links TRBV9 with TRBJ1-5, with D maybe TRBD1 (5 bases). Trimming took 0 bases from V and 4 from J, leaving 8 bases between them. Germline V gives CDR1 SGDLS, CDR2 YYNGEE. The CDR3 has 14 amino acids. The CDR3 DNA is TGTGCCAGCAGCGTAGGGCCAGGGAATCAGCCCCAGCATTTT. Encoded protein: CASSVGPGNQPQHF.

About this clone itself: One junction end disagrees with the germline gene, perhaps due to a read error. The chain employs TRBV11-2 and TRBJ1-2; weak D call: TRBD1 (6 bases). CDR1 is SGHAT and CDR2 is FQNNGV in the germline V gene. This CDR3 has 14 residues. The CDR3 is CASSLGTGNYGYTF. The CDR3 coding sequence is TGTGCCAGCAGTTTAGGAACAGGGAACTATGGCTACACCTTC.

The chain recombines TRBV11-2 with TRBJ2-5; TRBD2 aligns across 11 bases. The end of the DNA fits TRBJ2-7 better, so the J call may be wrong. Germline V lookup: CDR1 SGHAT, CDR2 FQNNGV. This CDR3 region has 16 residues. The CDR3 bases are TGTGCCAGCAGCTTAGCTCCGCGACTAGCGGGATCCGAGCAGTACTTC. As protein: CASSLAPRLAGSEQYF.

The gene calls are TRBV28 and TRBJ2-1, with TRBD2 matching 9 bases. The CDR3 has 16 amino acids. J was trimmed by 0 bases and V by 7 bases; bases with no gene match: 7. CDR1 and CDR2 from the germline V gene are MDHEN and SYDVKM. CDR3 loop: CASITSGPDSYNEQFF. The CDR3 DNA is TGTGCCAGCATCACTAGCGGGCCTGACTCCTACAATGAGCAGTTCTTC.

DNA for the CDR3: TGTGCCACCAAATTAACAGGGGGAGGGAATCAGCCCCAGCATTTT. Translation gives CATKLTGGGNQPQHF. The V and J genes are TRBV19 and TRBJ1-5, with TRBD1 matching over 8 bases. The J segment lost 4 bases and the V segment lost 10 bases, leaving 12 bases of the junction unmatched. Germline-derived CDR1 and CDR2 are LNHDA and SQIVND (reference sequence). The CDR3 is 15 residues long.

This chain joins TRBV21-1 and TRBJ1-4; the D call TRBD1 from the table was never checked on the DNA. TRBV21-1 counts as a pseudogene. The CDR3 runs 19 residues. The CDR3 here is CASSSYPGTGNATNEKLFF. In DNA, the CDR3 is TGTGCCAGCAGCTCTTACCCCGGGACAGGCAATGCAACTAATGAAAAACTGTTTTTT.

V usage is TRBV5-4 and J usage is TRBJ2-5; TRBD2 is a possible D gene (5 bases). Germline CDR1 SGHNT, CDR2 YYREEE (reference sequence). The ends were cut back, 5 bases at V and 3 bases at J, with 14 bases in the middle. This CDR3 region has 14 residues. This CDR3 reads CASSRRQEKETQYF. The CDR3 DNA sequence: TGTGCCAGCAGTCGGAGGCAGGAGAAAGAGACCCAGTACTTC.

CDR3 bases: TGTGCCAGCAGTCGACAGGGGCCGAACACTGAAGCTTTCTTT. Its translation is CASSRQGPNTEAFF. The rearrangement uses TRBV6-5 and TRBJ1-1, with 8 nucleotides matching TRBD1. Germline trimming cut 5 bases from V and 1 base from J; bases unmatched to any gene: 3. This CDR3 is built from 14 residues. The germline V gene encodes CDR1 MNHEY and CDR2 SVGAGI.

The chain carries TRBV19 and TRBJ2-2, with 7 bases lining up with TRBD1. V lost 4 bases to trimming and J lost 5 bases; unmatched junction nucleotides: 7. Germline V lookup: CDR1 LNHDA, CDR2 SQIVND (reference sequence). This CDR3 has 15 residues. The CDR3 sequence is CASSRGQRGTGELFF. CDR3 sequence (DNA): TGTGCCAGTAGTAGGGGACAGAGAGGGACCGGGGAGCTGTTTTTT.

J is TRBJ2-1 and V is TRBV5-1; possibly TRBD2 for D (5 bases). Germline V lookup: CDR1 SGHRS, CDR2 YFSETQ. This CDR3 region has 14 residues. V shed 4 bases and J shed 16 bases, with 24 bases lying between them. The DNA of the CDR3 is TGCGCCAGCAGCCCCGACCAACTAGGAAGGATGCAATTCTTC. It codes for CASSPDQLGRMQFF.

The chain couples TRBV7-9 to TRBJ2-7; D is undetermined. This CDR3 is built from 11 residues. Per the germline V gene, CDR1 is SEHNR and CDR2 is FQNEAQ (reference sequence). The germline V and J ends were trimmed by 5 bases and 4 bases, with 6 bases remaining between them. CDR3 coding DNA: TGTGCCAGCAGCCTAACTTACGAGCAGTACTTC. Its translation: CASSLTYEQYF. The variable domain in full, completed from reference TRBV7-9 and TRBJ2-7, reads DTGVSQNPRHKITKRGQNVTFRCDPISEHNRLYWYRQTLGQGPEFLTYFQNEAQLEKSRLLSDRFSAERPKGSFSTLEIQRTEQGDSAMYLCASSLTYEQYFGPGTRLTVT.

This clone showed up just once. V is TRBV11-2 and J is TRBJ2-1; the D is unclear. V lost 6 bases, J lost 4 bases, and 16 bases lay in between. Germline values: CDR1 SGHAT, CDR2 FQNNGV. The CDR3 consists of 15 residues. The CDR3 DNA sequence: TGTGCCAGCAGTCAACTTTACCTCCCTTACAATGAGCAGTTCTTC. Protein product: CASSQLYLPYNEQFF.

V usage is TRBV18 and J usage is TRBJ2-5, with 8 bases identical to TRBD2. Germline loops: CDR1 KGHSH, CDR2 LQKENI. The CDR3 runs 18 residues. V lost 5 bases and J lost 2; bases outside the gene matches: 16. The chain's CDR3 is CASSTSYSGAGGQETQYF. CDR3 sequence (DNA): TGTGCCAGCTCAACTTCATACTCAGGGGCGGGGGGTCAAGAGACCCAGTACTTC.

This clone was picked up one time. The CDR3 DNA reads TGTGCCAGCAGCTTAGTCAGGGGCGGGGGCATAGGAGAGACCCAGTACTTC. Translating gives CASSLVRGGGIGETQYF. The chain recombines TRBV7-2 with TRBJ2-5, with D possibly TRBD2 on 7 matching bases. CDR1 is SGHTA and CDR2 is FQGNSA in the germline V gene. The V end was cut by 1 base, the J end by 4 bases, with 19 bases between. The CDR3 runs 17 residues. Using reference TRBV7-2 and TRBJ2-5 for the parts outside the CDR3, the full variable domain is GAGVSQSPSNKVTEKGKDVELRCDPISGHTALYWYRQSLGQGLEFLIYFQGNSAPDKSGLPSDRFSAERTGGSVSTLTIQRTQQEDSAVYLCASSLVRGGGIGETQYFGPGTRLLVL.

V is TRBV7-8 and J is TRBJ1-3, with D perhaps matching TRBD1 (6 bases). This CDR3 is 17 amino acids long. Per germline, CDR1 SGHVS and CDR2 FQNEAQ. V lost 4 bases and J 0 bases, leaving 16 bases between the germline ends. The CDR3 region has the DNA TGTGCCAGCAGCTACAACCGGGACACCTCCTCTGGAAACACCATATATTTT. Protein: CASSYNRDTSSGNTIYF.

The chain links TRBV6-1 to TRBJ2-7; no reliable D call. Per the germline V gene, CDR1 is MNHNS and CDR2 is SASEGT. The CDR3 contains 10 residues. V lost 10 bases and J 0 bases, leaving 4 bases between the germline ends. This CDR3 reads CATSSYEQYF. CDR3 nucleotide sequence: TGTGCCACTTCCTCCTACGAGCAGTACTTC.

The V gene is TRBV7-5, the J gene TRBJ1-4; TRBD1 reflects the table's D call only, with no check against the DNA. TRBV7-5 counts as a pseudogene. The CDR3 is made up of 14 amino acids. CDR3 protein: CVRSSQTTNEKLFF. CDR3 DNA: TGTGTCAGAAGCTCACAGACAACTAATGAAAAACTGTTTTTT.

J is TRBJ2-3 and V is TRBV4-1; D may be TRBD2 (7 bases). Germline CDR1 reads MGHRA; CDR2 reads YSYEKL. Between the trimmed V and J ends, which lost 4 bases and 4 bases, there was a span of 21 bases. The CDR3 extends over 17 amino acids. As DNA, the CDR3 is TGCGCCAGCAGCCGTCTAGGGGAGGGGGGCGGCGCAGATACGCAGTATTTT. Amino acid sequence: CASSRLGEGGGADTQYF.

J is TRBJ2-1 and V is TRBV5-6; 8 bases align to TRBD2. The trim removed 0 bases at V and 15 bases at J, leaving 14 bases unmatched. Germline V lookup: CDR1 SGHDT, CDR2 YYEEEE. This CDR3 has 15 amino acids. This chain's CDR3 is CASSLGGAGAEGRFF. In DNA form, the CDR3 reads TGTGCCAGCAGCTTGGGGGGAGCGGGGGCCGAGGGAAGGTTCTTC.

The V gene is TRBV21-1, the J gene TRBJ2-1; the table's TRBD1 call for D was not verified on the DNA. TRBV21-1 is a pseudogene. This CDR3 has 13 amino acids. The CDR3, as DNA: TGTGCCAGCAGCAAAGTAGGGGGAAATGAGCAGTTCTTC. The encoded protein is CASSKVGGNEQFF.

The V call is TRBV9, the J call TRBJ1-2, with 7 bases matching TRBD1. The germline V gene has CDR1 SGDLS and CDR2 YYNGEE. The V and J ends lost 4 bases and 2 bases, in that order; junction bases with no gene match: 5. The CDR3 contains 14 residues. CDR3 nucleotide sequence: TGTGCCAGCAGCCAAGGGGGACAGAACTATGGCTACACCTTC. Protein sequence: CASSQGGQNYGYTF.

The V and J genes are TRBV29-1 and TRBJ2-7; TRBD2 matches 7 bases. Per germline, CDR1 SQVTM and CDR2 ANQGSEA. V was clipped by 3 bases and J by 1 base; unmatched bases: 6. This CDR3 has 14 residues. The CDR3 region is CSVDMGGGSYEQYF. As DNA, the CDR3 is TGCAGCGTTGATATGGGGGGAGGGTCCTACGAGCAGTACTTC.

The rearrangement joins TRBV19 to TRBJ1-4; 7 positions match TRBD1. CDR1 is LNHDA, CDR2 SQIVND, per germline (reference sequence). V gave up 1 base and J gave up 7 bases; unmatched junction bases: 3. The CDR3 sequence is 14 residues long. The CDR3 here is CASSIGTGFEKLFF. CDR3 DNA sequence: TGTGCCAGTAGTATAGGGACAGGCTTTGAAAAACTGTTTTTT.